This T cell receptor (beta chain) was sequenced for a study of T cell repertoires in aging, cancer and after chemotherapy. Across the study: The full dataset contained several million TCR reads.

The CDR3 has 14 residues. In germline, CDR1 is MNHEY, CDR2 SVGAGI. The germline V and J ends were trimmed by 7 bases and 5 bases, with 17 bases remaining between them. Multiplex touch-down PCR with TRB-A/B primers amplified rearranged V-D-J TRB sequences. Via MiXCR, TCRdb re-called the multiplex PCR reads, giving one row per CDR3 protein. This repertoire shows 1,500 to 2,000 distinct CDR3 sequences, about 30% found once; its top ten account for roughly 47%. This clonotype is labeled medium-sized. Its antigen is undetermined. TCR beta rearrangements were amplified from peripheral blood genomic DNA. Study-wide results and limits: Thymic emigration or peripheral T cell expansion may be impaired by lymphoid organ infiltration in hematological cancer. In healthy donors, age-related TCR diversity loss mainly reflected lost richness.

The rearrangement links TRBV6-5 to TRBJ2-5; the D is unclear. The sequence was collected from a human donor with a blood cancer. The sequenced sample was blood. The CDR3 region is CASTTQALGETQYF. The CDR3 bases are TGTGCCAGCACCACGCAAGCCCTGGGGGAGACCCAGTACTTC.